The clone carrying this T cell receptor beta chain has ten or more counts. Its antigen remains unidentified. Time point indicated: persistent/refractory GD, antithyroid drugs over 5 years with positive TRAb. Generation of the TCR library employed RNA extracted from PBMCs. It was American Thyroid Association guidelines that determined Graves' disease diagnosis. Investigators prepared the TCR beta libraries by applying iRepertoire HTBI primers and Arm-PCR of CDR3 regions. A single record per CDR3 protein comes from TCRdb applying MiXCR to the multiplex PCR reads. The profile shows roughly 400,000 distinct CDR3 sequences, about a fifth of them singletons. These data belong to a study of regulatory T cells in long-lasting Graves disease. The CDR3 contains 14 residues. Germline V gene lookup returns CDR1 MNHNS and CDR2 SASEGT. Between the trimmed V and J ends, which lost 6 bases and 4 bases, there was a span of 15 bases.

Overall study findings and caveats: Persistent patients had more shared public clonotypes (under 3,000) than new patients (966). Persistent disease preferred TRBV28, TRBJ1-2 and TRBJ2-5. Peripheral blood alone, not thyroid tissue, underwent study.

The sequences come from peripheral blood mononuclear cells (PBMCs), collected when the disease was refractory, from a patient treated with antithyroid drugs. The V gene is TRBV6-1, the J gene TRBJ2-5; D is perhaps TRBD1 or TRBD2 (6 bases each). This sequence was found in a female donor with Graves disease. CDR3 region: CASSGGGGGETQYF. The CDR3 DNA reads TGTGCCAGCAGCGGGGGCGGTGGGGGAGAGACCCAGTACTTC.